The following is a T cell receptor beta chain sequence with its context. Its antigen is not known. The sample is drawn from a study of cytomegalovirus exposure and HLA in healthy donors. Findings of the study overall: With DRB1 most and HLA-C fewest, TCR association rates differed between HLA loci in a later analysis.

Between the trimmed V and J ends, which lost 6 bases and 2 bases, there was a span of 9 bases. Germline V gene lookup returns CDR1 SGHDT and CDR2 YYEEEE. The CDR3 runs 14 residues. PCR was performed using 60 Vbeta and 13 Jbeta primers. The protocol was immunoSEQ multiplex PCR, while the TCRdb copy is restricted to in-frame clones and leaves out a portion. The table includes more than 110,000 clones, over 75% detected once. Regarding donors, all were healthy bone marrow donors. The receptor's source is a man aged 50-60 years in good health and CMV-seronegative. V usage is TRBV5-6 and J usage is TRBJ2-6; tentative D call: TRBD1 (5 bases). Sequenced material: PBMCs. CDR3 loop: CASNPRAGANVLTF. As DNA, the CDR3 is TGTGCCAGCAACCCCAGGGCTGGGGCCAACGTCCTGACTTTC.